Each of the 9 T cell receptor beta chains below was sequenced from the same sample in a study of T-cell reconstitution after alpha-beta-depleted transplantation in children. Preparing the TCRbeta library involved the use of unique molecular identifiers. MiXCR, applied by TCRdb to the PCR reads, yields one record per CDR3 protein. This table has 75,000 to 100,000 distinct CDR3 sequences, approximately 8.4% appearing once. The material was PBMCs from the stem cell graft donor, obtained from the stem cell graft. These receptors all stem from a human donor who donated a stem cell graft to a child with congenital amegakaryocytic thrombocytopenia.

This clonotype was seen repeatedly, ten times or more. The V gene is TRBV7-2, the J gene TRBJ2-3; D gene ambiguous. V gave up 1 base and J gave up 2 bases, with 10 bases separating them. CDR1 and CDR2 from the germline V gene are SGHTA and FQGNSA. The CDR3 sequence is 15 residues long. CDR3 protein: CASSLDGRSTDTQYF. The CDR3 nucleotides read TGTGCCAGCAGCTTAGACGGCCGCTCCACAGATACGCAGTATTTT.

This clonotype was observed many times. The rearrangement links TRBV20-1 to TRBJ1-1; 7 nucleotides line up with TRBD1. Germline V gives CDR1 DFQATT, CDR2 SNEGSKA (reference sequence). This CDR3 is built from 14 residues. V dropped 5 bases and J dropped 6; count of bases not matched to a gene: 12. Written as DNA, the CDR3 is TGCAGTGCTCGGATGACAGGGTTCGCCCCTGAAGCTTTCTTT. It encodes CSARMTGFAPEAFF.

This clonotype came up a few times. The chain employs TRBV20-1 and TRBJ2-1; no clear D. Germline assignment: CDR1 DFQATT and CDR2 SNEGSKA (reference sequence). V gave up 3 bases and J gave up 8 bases, with 14 bases separating them. There are 13 residues in the CDR3. The CDR3 sequence is CSASRSIRDEQFF. The CDR3 nucleotides are TGCAGTGCTAGCAGGAGCATAAGGGATGAGCAGTTCTTC.

This clonotype was detected many times. This rearrangement joins TRBV20-1 to TRBJ1-5; no firm D call. Germline CDR1 is DFQATT and CDR2 is SNEGSKA (reference sequence). The CDR3 runs to 19 residues. The V and J ends lost 1 base and 4 bases respectively, with 26 bases between them. Here the CDR3 DNA reads TGCAGTGCTAGAGGTCCGGCGGGAGGTTACGGAACAGCAAATCAGCCCCAGCATTTT. Amino acids: CSARGPAGGYGTANQPQHF.

This clonotype has at least ten counts. The rearrangement links TRBV7-2 to TRBJ2-3, with a tentative D call TRBD1 (5 bases). This CDR3 is 15 amino acids long. Germline V gene sequence: CDR1 SGHTA, CDR2 FQGNSA. Trimming cost V 1 base and J 0 bases, with 8 bases left between them. For the CDR3, the DNA is TGTGCCAGCAGCTTAGACAGGTCTAGCACAGATACGCAGTATTTT. Its translation: CASSLDRSSTDTQYF.

The chain uses TRBV5-1 and TRBJ1-1; no clear D. This CDR3 has 13 residues. Looked up from germline, CDR1 is SGHRS and CDR2 is YFSETQ. Trimming removed 3 bases at V and 4 bases at J, with 10 bases between. The DNA for the CDR3 is TGCGCCAGCAGCTGGCGACGACCCACTGAAGCTTTCTTT. This codes for CASSWRRPTEAFF.

This clonotype was observed many times. This CDR3 reads CAISEGGEYNEQFF. The CDR3 DNA reads TGTGCCATCAGTGAGGGGGGGGAGTACAATGAGCAGTTCTTC. J is TRBJ2-1 and V is TRBV10-3, with TRBD2 matching over 7 bases. Trimming took 2 bases from V and 4 from J; bases not matched to a gene: 2. Germline lookup yields CDR1 ENHRY and CDR2 SYGVKD. The CDR3 contains 14 residues.

This clonotype has a count of ten or more. This chain links TRBV27 with TRBJ1-2; possibly TRBD1 for D (6 bases). Trimming pared 3 bases from V and 8 bases from J, leaving 13 bases between. This CDR3 has 13 residues. CDR1 is MNHEY and CDR2 is SMNVEV in the germline V gene (reference sequence). The chain's CDR3 is CASSFRGDQGYTF. CDR3 DNA: TGTGCCAGCAGTTTTAGGGGGGATCAAGGCTACACCTTC.

Many counts were recorded for this clonotype. The chain employs TRBV11-2 and TRBJ2-7, with D unresolved. The germline V gene has CDR1 SGHAT and CDR2 FQNNGV. This CDR3 comprises 13 residues. V was clipped by 5 bases and J by 1 base, with 9 bases between them. CDR3 amino acids: CASSPAGSYEQYF. The CDR3 DNA reads as TGTGCCAGCAGCCCAGCAGGATCCTACGAGCAGTACTTC.